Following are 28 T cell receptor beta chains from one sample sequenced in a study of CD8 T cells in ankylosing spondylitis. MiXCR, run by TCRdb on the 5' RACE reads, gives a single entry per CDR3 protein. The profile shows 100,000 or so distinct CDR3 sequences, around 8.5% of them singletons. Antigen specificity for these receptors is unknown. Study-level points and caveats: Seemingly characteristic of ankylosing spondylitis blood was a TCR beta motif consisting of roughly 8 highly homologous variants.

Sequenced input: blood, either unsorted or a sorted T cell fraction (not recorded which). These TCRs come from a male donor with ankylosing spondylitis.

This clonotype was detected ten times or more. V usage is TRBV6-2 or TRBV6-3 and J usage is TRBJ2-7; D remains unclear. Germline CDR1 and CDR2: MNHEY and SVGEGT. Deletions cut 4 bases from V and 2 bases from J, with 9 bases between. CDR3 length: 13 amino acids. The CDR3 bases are TGTGCCAGCAGTTGGACGTTGGCCTACGAGCAGTACGTC. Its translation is CASSWTLAYEQYV.

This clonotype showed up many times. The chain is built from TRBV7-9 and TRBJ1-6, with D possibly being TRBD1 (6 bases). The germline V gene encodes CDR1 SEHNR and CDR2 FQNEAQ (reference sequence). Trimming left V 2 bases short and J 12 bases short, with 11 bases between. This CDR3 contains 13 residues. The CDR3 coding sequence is TGTGCCAGCAGCTTAACACAGGGAGGACCCCTCCACTTT. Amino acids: CASSLTQGGPLHF.

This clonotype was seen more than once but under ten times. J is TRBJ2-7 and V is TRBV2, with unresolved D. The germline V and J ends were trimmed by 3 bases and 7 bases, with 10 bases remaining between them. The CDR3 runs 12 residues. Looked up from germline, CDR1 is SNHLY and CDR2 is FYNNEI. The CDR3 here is CASSEERSEQYF. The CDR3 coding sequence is TGTGCCAGCAGTGAGGAGAGATCGGAGCAGTACTTC.

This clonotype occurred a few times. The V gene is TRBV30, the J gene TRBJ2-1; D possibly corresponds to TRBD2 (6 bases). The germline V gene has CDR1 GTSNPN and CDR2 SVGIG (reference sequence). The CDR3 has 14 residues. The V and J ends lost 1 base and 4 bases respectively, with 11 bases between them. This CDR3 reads CAWSEGRGYNEQFF. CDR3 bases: TGTGCCTGGAGTGAGGGACGGGGGTACAATGAGCAGTTCTTC.

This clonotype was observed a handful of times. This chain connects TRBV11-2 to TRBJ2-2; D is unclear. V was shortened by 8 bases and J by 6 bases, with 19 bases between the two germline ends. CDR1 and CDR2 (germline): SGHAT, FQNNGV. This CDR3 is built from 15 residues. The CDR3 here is CASDNGPLGPGELFF. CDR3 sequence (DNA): TGTGCCAGCGATAACGGACCCCTAGGTCCCGGGGAGCTGTTTTTT.

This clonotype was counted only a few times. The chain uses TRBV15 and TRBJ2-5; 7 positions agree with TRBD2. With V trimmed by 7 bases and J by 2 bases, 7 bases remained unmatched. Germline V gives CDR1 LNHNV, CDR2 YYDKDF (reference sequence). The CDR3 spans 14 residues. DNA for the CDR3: TGTGCCACCACCGGGGGGAGACTGCAAGAGACCCAGTACTTC. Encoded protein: CATTGGRLQETQYF.

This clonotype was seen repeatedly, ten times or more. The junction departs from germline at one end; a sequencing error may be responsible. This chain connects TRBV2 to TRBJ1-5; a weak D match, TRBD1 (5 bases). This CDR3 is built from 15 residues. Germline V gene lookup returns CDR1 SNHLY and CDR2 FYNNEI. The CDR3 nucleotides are TGTGCCAGCAGGGAAGACAGCGGGAGGAATCAGCCCCAGCATTTT. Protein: CASREDSGRNQPQHF.

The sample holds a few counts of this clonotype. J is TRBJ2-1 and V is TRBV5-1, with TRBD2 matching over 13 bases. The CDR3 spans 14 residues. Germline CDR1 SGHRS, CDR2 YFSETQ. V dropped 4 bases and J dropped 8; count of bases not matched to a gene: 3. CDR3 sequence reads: CASSLGLAGDEQFF. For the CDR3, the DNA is TGCGCCAGCAGCCTCGGACTAGCGGGGGATGAGCAGTTCTTC.

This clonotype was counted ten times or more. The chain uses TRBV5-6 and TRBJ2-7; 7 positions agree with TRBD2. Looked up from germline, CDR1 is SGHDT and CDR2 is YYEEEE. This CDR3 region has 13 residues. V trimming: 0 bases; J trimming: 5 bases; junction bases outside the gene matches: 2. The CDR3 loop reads CASSLGGSNEQYV. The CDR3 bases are TGTGCCAGCAGCTTGGGCGGGAGCAACGAGCAGTACGTC.

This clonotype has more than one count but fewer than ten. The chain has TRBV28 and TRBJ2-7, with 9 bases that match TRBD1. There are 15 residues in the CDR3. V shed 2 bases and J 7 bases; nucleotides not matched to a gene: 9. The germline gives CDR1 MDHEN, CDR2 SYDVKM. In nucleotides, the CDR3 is TGTGCCAGCAGTTTAGGGACAGGGTACTCGGGGGAGCAGTACGTC. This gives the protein CASSLGTGYSGEQYV.

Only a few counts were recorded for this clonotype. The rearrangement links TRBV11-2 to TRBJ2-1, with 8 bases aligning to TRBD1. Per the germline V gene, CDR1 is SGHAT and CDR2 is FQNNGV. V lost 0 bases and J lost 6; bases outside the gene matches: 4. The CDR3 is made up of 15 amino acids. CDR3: CASSLDPDRGNEQFF. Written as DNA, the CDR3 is TGTGCCAGCAGCTTAGATCCCGACAGGGGCAATGAGCAGTTCTTC.

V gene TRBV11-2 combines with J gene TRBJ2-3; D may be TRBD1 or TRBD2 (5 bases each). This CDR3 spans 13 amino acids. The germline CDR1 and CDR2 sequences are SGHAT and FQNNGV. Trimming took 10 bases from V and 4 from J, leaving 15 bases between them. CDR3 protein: CATARDPADTQYF. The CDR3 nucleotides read TGTGCCACCGCGAGGGACCCAGCAGATACGCAGTATTTT.

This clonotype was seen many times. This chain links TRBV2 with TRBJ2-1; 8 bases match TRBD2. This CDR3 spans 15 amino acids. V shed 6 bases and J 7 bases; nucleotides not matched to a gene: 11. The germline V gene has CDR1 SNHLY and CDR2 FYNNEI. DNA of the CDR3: TGTGCCAGCAGCCCCGGGGGGGGCGCGGGGAATGAGCAGTTCTTC. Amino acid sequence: CASSPGGGAGNEQFF.

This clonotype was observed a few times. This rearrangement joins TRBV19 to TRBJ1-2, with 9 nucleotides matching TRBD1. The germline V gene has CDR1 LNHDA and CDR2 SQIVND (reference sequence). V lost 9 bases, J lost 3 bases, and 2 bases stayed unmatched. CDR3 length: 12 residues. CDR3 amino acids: CASGTGHYGYTF. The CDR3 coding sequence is TGTGCCAGCGGGACAGGGCACTATGGCTACACCTTC.

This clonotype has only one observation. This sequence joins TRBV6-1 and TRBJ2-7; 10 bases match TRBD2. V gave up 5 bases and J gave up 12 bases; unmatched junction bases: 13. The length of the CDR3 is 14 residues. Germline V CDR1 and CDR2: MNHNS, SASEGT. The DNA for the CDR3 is TGTGCCAGCAGTCCCGGACTAGCGGCCGAGCCGGGGTACGTC. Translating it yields CASSPGLAAEPGYV.

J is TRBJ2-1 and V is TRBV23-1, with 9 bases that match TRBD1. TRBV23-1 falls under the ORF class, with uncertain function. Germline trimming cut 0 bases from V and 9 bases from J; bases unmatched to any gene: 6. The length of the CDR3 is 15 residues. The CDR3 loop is CASSQSRTGVREQFF. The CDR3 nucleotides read TGCGCCAGCAGTCAATCCAGGACAGGGGTTCGTGAGCAGTTCTTC.

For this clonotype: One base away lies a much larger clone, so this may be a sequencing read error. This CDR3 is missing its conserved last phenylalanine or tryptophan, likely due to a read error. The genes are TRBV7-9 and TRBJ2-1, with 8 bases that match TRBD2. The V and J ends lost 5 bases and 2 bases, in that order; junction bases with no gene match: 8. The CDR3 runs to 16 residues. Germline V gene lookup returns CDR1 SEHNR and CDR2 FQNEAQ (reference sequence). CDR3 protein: CASSPTGGRPYNEQFY. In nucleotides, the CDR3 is TGTGCCAGCAGCCCCACGGGCGGGAGGCCCTACAATGAGCAGTTCTAC.

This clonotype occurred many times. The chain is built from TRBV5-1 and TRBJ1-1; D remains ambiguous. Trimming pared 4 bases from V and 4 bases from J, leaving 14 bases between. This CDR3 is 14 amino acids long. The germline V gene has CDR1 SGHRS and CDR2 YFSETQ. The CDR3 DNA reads TGCGCCAGCAGCCCCCGGGAGTTCAGCACTGAAGCTTTCTTT. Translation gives CASSPREFSTEAFF.

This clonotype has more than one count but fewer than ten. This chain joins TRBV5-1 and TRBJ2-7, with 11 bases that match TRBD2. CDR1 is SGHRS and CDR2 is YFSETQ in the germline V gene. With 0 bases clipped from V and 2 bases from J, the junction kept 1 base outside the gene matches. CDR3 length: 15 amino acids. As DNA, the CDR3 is TGCGCCAGCAGCTTGGCTAGCGGGAGGCCCTACGAGCAGTACTTC. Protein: CASSLASGRPYEQYF.

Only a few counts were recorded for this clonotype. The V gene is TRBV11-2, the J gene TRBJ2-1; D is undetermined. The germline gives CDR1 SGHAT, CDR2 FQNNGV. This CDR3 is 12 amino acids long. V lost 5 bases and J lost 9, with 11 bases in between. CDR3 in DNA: TGTGCCAGCAGCCCCAAGGTGGGTGAGCAGTTCTTC. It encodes CASSPKVGEQFF.

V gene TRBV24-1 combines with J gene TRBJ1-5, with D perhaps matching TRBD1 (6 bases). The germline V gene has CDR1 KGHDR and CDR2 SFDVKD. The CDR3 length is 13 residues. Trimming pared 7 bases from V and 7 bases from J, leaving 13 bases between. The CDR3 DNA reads TGTGCCACCAGGGGGGGGGCGGGACAGCCCCAGCATTTT. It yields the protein CATRGGAGQPQHF.

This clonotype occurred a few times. CDR3 DNA sequence: TGTGCCAGCAGCCAAGCGGCCACCCTTTCAAGAAACACCATATATTTT. Amino acid sequence: CASSQAATLSRNTIYF. The V gene is TRBV16, the J gene TRBJ1-3; D not resolved. Per germline, CDR1 KGHSY and CDR2 FQNENV. The CDR3 covers 16 residues. V lost 2 bases to trimming and J lost 5 bases, with 16 bases between them.

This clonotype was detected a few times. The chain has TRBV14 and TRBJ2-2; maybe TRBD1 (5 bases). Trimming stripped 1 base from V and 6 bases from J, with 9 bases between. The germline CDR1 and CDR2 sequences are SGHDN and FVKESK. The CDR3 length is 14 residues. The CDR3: CASSQVQGAGELFF. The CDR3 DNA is TGTGCCAGCAGCCAAGTCCAAGGGGCCGGGGAGCTGTTTTTT.

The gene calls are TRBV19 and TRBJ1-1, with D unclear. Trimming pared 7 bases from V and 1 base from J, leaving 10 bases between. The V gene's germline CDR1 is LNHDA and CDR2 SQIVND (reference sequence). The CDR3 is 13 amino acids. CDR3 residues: CASTLETNTEAFF. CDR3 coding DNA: TGTGCCAGTACTCTAGAGACGAACACTGAAGCTTTCTTT. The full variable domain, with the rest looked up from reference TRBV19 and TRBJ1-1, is DGGITQSPKYLFRKEGQNVTLSCEQNLNHDAMYWYRQDPGQGLRLIYYSQIVNDFQKGDIAEGYSVSREKKESFPLTVTSAQKNPTAFYLCASTLETNTEAFFGQGTRLTVV.

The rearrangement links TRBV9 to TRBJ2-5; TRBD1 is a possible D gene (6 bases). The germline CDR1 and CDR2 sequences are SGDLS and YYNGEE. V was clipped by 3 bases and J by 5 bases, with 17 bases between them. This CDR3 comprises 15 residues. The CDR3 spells CASSEDRSSVETQYF. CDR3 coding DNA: TGTGCCAGCAGCGAAGACAGGTCTAGTGTTGAGACCCAGTACTTC.

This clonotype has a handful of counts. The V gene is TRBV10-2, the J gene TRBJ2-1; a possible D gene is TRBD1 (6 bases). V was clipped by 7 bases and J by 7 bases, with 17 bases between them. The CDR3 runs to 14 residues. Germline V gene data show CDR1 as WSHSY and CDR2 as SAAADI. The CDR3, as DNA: TGCGCCAGCACCTCGGCAGGGGTAGAGAATGAGCAGTTCTTC. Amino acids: CASTSAGVENEQFF.

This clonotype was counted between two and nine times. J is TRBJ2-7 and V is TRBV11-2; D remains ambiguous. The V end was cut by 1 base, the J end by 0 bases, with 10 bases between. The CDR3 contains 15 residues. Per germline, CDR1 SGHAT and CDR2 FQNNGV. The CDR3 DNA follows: TGTGCCAGCAGCTTAGTTCCTAGTGACTCCTACGAGCAGTACTTC. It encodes CASSLVPSDSYEQYF.

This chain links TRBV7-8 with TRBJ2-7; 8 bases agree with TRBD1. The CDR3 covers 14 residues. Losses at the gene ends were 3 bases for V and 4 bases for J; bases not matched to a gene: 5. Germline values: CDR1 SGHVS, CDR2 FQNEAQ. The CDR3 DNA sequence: TGTGCCAGCAGCTTGGGGAGACAGGGGTACGAGCAGTACTTC. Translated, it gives CASSLGRQGYEQYF.